The 21 T cell receptor beta chains reported below all come from one sample, sequenced in a study of shared clonotypes between healthy human individuals (dated by TCRdb to 2020 to 2021). Receptor libraries were prepared by the immunoSEQ multiplex PCR assay. TCRdb took this table from immuneACCESS and kept in-frame rearrangements with V and J called. Such tables lack part of the clones; where checked against another copy, unresolved V genes explain under half of the gap, and the rest is unexplained. For this sample the table gives 600,000 to 750,000 clones, of which 55% to 80% were detected only once. Together, the top ten hold around 1.7% of the sample. The sequencing sample was made of memory CD4+ T cells sorted from blood. What the cell subset or site label conveys for this sample: CD45RA-negative fraction. These receptors all stem from a woman in her 30s in good health.

This sequence joins TRBV11-2 and TRBJ2-7, with TRBD2 matching over 9 bases. Per germline, CDR1 SGHAT and CDR2 FQNNGV. The V segment lost 0 bases and the J segment 0 bases; nucleotides outside the gene matches: 3. There are 16 residues in the CDR3. The CDR3 DNA sequence: TGTGCCAGCAGCTTAGAAGCGGGAGGAAGCTCCTACGAGCAGTACTTC. This gives the protein CASSLEAGGSSYEQYF.

The chain couples TRBV4-1 to TRBJ2-7, with D tentatively TRBD1 or TRBD2 (5 bases each). Germline values: CDR1 MGHRA, CDR2 YSYEKL. The CDR3 is made up of 17 amino acids. The V end was cut by 0 bases, the J end by 0 bases, with 15 bases between. CDR3 nucleotide sequence: TGCGCCAGCAGCCAAGATTTGAGGGGAAAAATCTCCTACGAGCAGTACTTC. Its protein product is CASSQDLRGKISYEQYF.

The V gene is TRBV11-2, the J gene TRBJ1-3, with D tentatively TRBD1 (5 bases). V lost 2 bases to trimming and J lost 4 bases, with 9 bases between them. The CDR3 has 14 residues. From germline, CDR1 is SGHAT and CDR2 FQNNGV. The CDR3 reads CASSLWGLGNTIYF. CDR3 coding DNA: TGTGCCAGCAGCTTATGGGGACTCGGAAACACCATATATTTT.

The gene calls are TRBV6-5 and TRBJ1-2; 10 bases agree with TRBD1. Germline V gives CDR1 MNHEY, CDR2 SVGAGI. This CDR3 comprises 15 residues. The trim removed 6 bases at V and 2 bases at J, leaving 6 bases unmatched. The CDR3: CASSSGQGGNYGYTF. CDR3 in DNA: TGTGCCAGCAGCAGCGGACAGGGGGGGAACTATGGCTACACCTTC.

The chain carries TRBV2 and TRBJ2-2; a weak D match, TRBD1 (5 bases). Looked up from germline, CDR1 is SNHLY and CDR2 is FYNNEI. Trimming took 4 bases from V and 1 from J, leaving 13 bases between them. The CDR3 sequence is 16 residues long. The CDR3, as DNA: TGTGCCAGCAGTGCTCTCAGGGCGAAGAACACCGGGGAGCTGTTTTTT. It encodes CASSALRAKNTGELFF.

This clone came up once. The rearrangement uses TRBV18 and TRBJ2-2, with no clear D. This CDR3 contains 14 residues. V lost 2 bases and J 4 bases, leaving 8 bases between the germline ends. Germline V gives CDR1 KGHSH, CDR2 LQKENI. CDR3 DNA sequence: TGTGCCAGCTCACCATTGGCGTTCACCGGGGAGCTGTTTTTT. It specifies CASSPLAFTGELFF.

This clone was found a few times. The rearrangement uses TRBV7-2 and TRBJ2-1; D might be TRBD2 (5 bases). There are 15 residues in the CDR3. The V gene's germline CDR1 is SGHTA and CDR2 FQGNSA. Trimming shortened V by 5 bases and J by 0 bases, and 11 bases separated the two germline ends. CDR3 sequence (DNA): TGTGCCAGCAGCGCCACTAGGAGCTCCTACAATGAGCAGTTCTTC. As protein: CASSATRSSYNEQFF. The variable domain in full, completed from reference TRBV7-2 and TRBJ2-1, reads GAGVSQSPSNKVTEKGKDVELRCDPISGHTALYWYRQSLGQGLEFLIYFQGNSAPDKSGLPSDRFSAERTGGSVSTLTIQRTQQEDSAVYLCASSATRSSYNEQFFGPGTRLTVL.

The rearrangement links TRBV2 to TRBJ1-5; D call uncertain. The CDR3 consists of 11 residues. V shed 2 bases and J shed 11 bases, with 7 bases lying between them. Per germline, CDR1 SNHLY and CDR2 FYNNEI. The CDR3 DNA is TGTGCCAGCAGTGAACGGTCCACCCAGCATTTT. Residues: CASSERSTQHF. Drawing the rest from reference TRBV2 and TRBJ1-5, the complete variable domain is EPEVTQTPSHQVTQMGQEVILRCVPISNHLYFYWYRQILGQKVEFLVSFYNNEISEKSEIFDDQFSVERPDGSNFTLKIRSTKLEDSAMYFCASSERSTQHFGDGTRLSIL.

A few counts support this clone. The chain couples TRBV25-1 to TRBJ2-5; D unclear. The ends were cut back, 6 bases at V and 4 bases at J, with 9 bases in the middle. Germline assignment: CDR1 MGHDK and CDR2 SYGVNS. CDR3 size: 12 residues. The CDR3 reads CASSTSRETQYF. DNA of the CDR3: TGTGCCAGCAGCACGAGCCGAGAGACCCAGTACTTC.

The rearrangement joins TRBV5-1 to TRBJ2-3, with a possible D match to TRBD1 (7 bases). Trimming took 7 bases from V and 0 from J, leaving 12 bases between them. CDR1 is SGHRS and CDR2 is YFSETQ in the germline V gene. The CDR3 loop spans 14 amino acids. The CDR3 reads CASEQGGSTDTQYF. In DNA, the CDR3 is TGCGCCAGCGAGCAGGGGGGAAGCACAGATACGCAGTATTTT. The whole variable domain, remainder taken from reference TRBV5-1 and TRBJ2-3, is KAGVTQTPRYLIKTRGQQVTLSCSPISGHRSVSWYQQTPGQGLQFLFEYFSETQRNKGNFPGRFSGRQFSNSRSEMNVSTLELGDSALYLCASEQGGSTDTQYFGPGTRLTVL.

The rearrangement joins TRBV10-3 to TRBJ2-3; a weak D match, TRBD2 (6 bases). Trimming left V 3 bases short and J 0 bases short, with 10 bases between. In germline, CDR1 is ENHRY, CDR2 SYGVKD. The CDR3 contains 15 residues. The CDR3 nucleotides are TGTGCCATCAGTGAAGGCGGGAAGAGCACAGATACGCAGTATTTT. Its translation: CAISEGGKSTDTQYF.

V usage is TRBV25-1 and J usage is TRBJ2-1; TRBD1 matches 11 bases. Germline CDR1 reads MGHDK; CDR2 reads SYGVNS. V lost 4 bases and J lost 6; bases outside the gene matches: 5. This CDR3 has 15 residues. Here the CDR3 reads CASSGGTGGGNEQFF. DNA for the CDR3: TGTGCCAGCAGTGGAGGGACAGGGGGGGGCAATGAGCAGTTCTTC.

The CDR3 bases are TGCGCCTCCTCTCGGGGGGTGAGCACTGAAGCTTTCTTT. It encodes CASSRGVSTEAFF. This chain connects TRBV10-1 to TRBJ1-1; maybe TRBD1 (5 bases). CDR3 length: 13 residues. Germline assignment: CDR1 WNHNN and CDR2 SYGVQD (reference sequence). Trimming stripped 11 bases from V and 4 bases from J, with 17 bases between.

This clone was recorded a few times. The chain has TRBV4-1 and TRBJ2-5; D gene uncertain. The CDR3 extends over 13 amino acids. Trimming removed 5 bases at V and 4 bases at J, with 11 bases between. Germline lookup yields CDR1 MGHRA and CDR2 YSYEKL. The CDR3, as DNA: TGCGCCAGCAGCTACCTCTCTCGAGAGACCCAGTACTTC. The encoded protein is CASSYLSRETQYF.

This chain joins TRBV7-2 and TRBJ1-3; possible D gene TRBD1, 6 bases. Germline V gene data show CDR1 as SGHTA and CDR2 as FQGNSA. The CDR3 loop spans 15 amino acids. Trimming shortened V by 0 bases and J by 4 bases, and 10 bases separated the two germline ends. The CDR3 DNA reads TGTGCCAGCAGCTTAGCGGACAGTCGAGGAAACACCATATATTTT. Translating it yields CASSLADSRGNTIYF. Full variable domain (missing parts from reference TRBV7-2 and TRBJ1-3): GAGVSQSPSNKVTEKGKDVELRCDPISGHTALYWYRQSLGQGLEFLIYFQGNSAPDKSGLPSDRFSAERTGGSVSTLTIQRTQQEDSAVYLCASSLADSRGNTIYFGEGSWLTVV.

The rearrangement uses TRBV19 and TRBJ1-2; D may be TRBD1 (6 bases). The germline CDR1 and CDR2 sequences are LNHDA and SQIVND (reference sequence). V dropped 6 bases and J dropped 4 bases, with 21 bases sitting between them. The CDR3 is 16 amino acids. CDR3 region: CASSQAGARRGYGYTF. The CDR3 coding sequence is TGTGCCAGTAGCCAGGCGGGGGCCCGGAGGGGCTATGGCTACACCTTC.

The V call is TRBV4-1, the J call TRBJ2-3, with 9 bases that match TRBD2. The ends lost 6 bases at V and 2 bases at J; junction bases unmatched: 12. Germline CDR1 MGHRA, CDR2 YSYEKL. This CDR3 has 17 amino acids. The CDR3 DNA follows: TGCGCCAGCAGACAGGACTTTAGCGGGAGCTTCACAGATACGCAGTATTTT. The encoded protein is CASRQDFSGSFTDTQYF.

The rearrangement joins TRBV25-1 to TRBJ2-1; TRBD2 matches at 13 bases. The V gene end was trimmed by 4 bases and the J gene end by 8 bases; junction bases not matched to a gene: 11. This CDR3 contains 17 residues. Germline-derived CDR1 and CDR2 are MGHDK and SYGVNS. The CDR3 DNA is TGTGCCAGCAGTGCAGATTGGACTAGCGGGAGCAAGGATGAGCAGTTCTTC. This encodes CASSADWTSGSKDEQFF.

This clone is deemed medium-sized. The rearrangement uses TRBV28 and TRBJ1-5; D remains unclear. This CDR3 contains 15 residues. The V gene lost 3 bases and the J gene lost 2 bases, with 11 bases spanning the gap. The germline gives CDR1 MDHEN, CDR2 SYDVKM. CDR3: CASSFLLRGNQPQHF. The CDR3 nucleotides read TGTGCCAGCAGTTTTCTATTACGGGGCAATCAGCCCCAGCATTTT.

The chain carries TRBV10-3 and TRBJ2-3; 10 nucleotides align to TRBD1. The V gene end was trimmed by 11 bases and the J gene end by 6 bases; junction bases not matched to a gene: 11. The CDR3 extends over 14 amino acids. The germline CDR1 and CDR2 sequences are ENHRY and SYGVKD. The CDR3 is CALQPGTGVDTQYF. CDR3 nucleotides: TGTGCCCTCCAGCCCGGGACAGGGGTCGATACGCAGTATTTT.

This chain connects TRBV18 to TRBJ2-2; 8 bases are a match to TRBD1. V was pared by 3 bases and J by 0 bases, with 3 bases of the junction left unmatched. The CDR3 spans 16 residues. Germline V CDR1 and CDR2: KGHSH, LQKENI. This CDR3 reads CASSPRTGSNTGELFF. The CDR3 DNA is TGTGCCAGCTCACCGCGGACAGGGTCGAACACCGGGGAGCTGTTTTTT.